The TCR beta chain described here comes from a study of shared clonotypes between healthy human individuals. The V and J ends lost 2 bases and 0 bases, in that order; junction bases with no gene match: 7. Per the germline V gene, CDR1 is GTSNPN and CDR2 is SVGIG (reference sequence). CDR3 length equals 16 residues. Libraries were prepared by immunoSEQ multiplex PCR; TCRdb keeps only in-frame clonotypes and omits some of them. The table lists some 980,000 clones, around three quarters of them singletons. This receptor was obtained from a man aged 18 to 29 in good health. The rearrangement uses TRBV30 and TRBJ1-5; 7 nucleotides match TRBD1. The specimen was memory CD4+ T cells sorted from blood. Stated subset: CD45RA-negative fraction. Here the CDR3 reads CAWSPTQGYSNQPQHF. CDR3 coding DNA: TGTGCCTGGAGTCCGACACAGGGGTATAGCAATCAGCCCCAGCATTTT. The variable domain in full, completed from reference TRBV30 and TRBJ1-5, reads SQTIHQWPATLVQPVGSPLSLECTVEGTSNPNLYWYRQAAGRGLQLLFYSVGIGQISSEVPQNLSASRPQDRQFILSSKKLLLSDSGFYLCAWSPTQGYSNQPQHFGDGTRLSIL.